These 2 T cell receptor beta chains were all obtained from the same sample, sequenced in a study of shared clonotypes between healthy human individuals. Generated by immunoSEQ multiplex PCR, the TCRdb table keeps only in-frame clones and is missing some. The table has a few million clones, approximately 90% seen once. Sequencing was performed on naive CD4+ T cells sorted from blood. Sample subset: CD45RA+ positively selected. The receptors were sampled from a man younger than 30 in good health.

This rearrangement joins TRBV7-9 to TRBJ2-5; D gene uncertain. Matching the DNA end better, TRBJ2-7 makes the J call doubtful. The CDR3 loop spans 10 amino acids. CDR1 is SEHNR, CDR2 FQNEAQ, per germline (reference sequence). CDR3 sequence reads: CASSLYEQYF. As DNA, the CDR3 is TGTGCCAGCAGCCTCTACGAGCAGTACTTC.

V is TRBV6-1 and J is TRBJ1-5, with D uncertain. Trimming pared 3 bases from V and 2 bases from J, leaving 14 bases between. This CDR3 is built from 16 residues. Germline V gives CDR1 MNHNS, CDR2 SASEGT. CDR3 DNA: TGTGCCAGCAGTGATTTTTGGCGGCTTGGCAATCAGCCCCAGCATTTT. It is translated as CASSDFWRLGNQPQHF.